This record looks at one T cell receptor beta chain sequence and its context. This sample is drawn from a study of blood T cell repertoires in COVID-19. Generated by immunoSEQ multiplex PCR, the TCRdb table keeps only in-frame clones and is missing some. The sample shows approximately 350,000 clones, over 70% of them seen only once. Germline values: CDR1 LGHNT, CDR2 FRNRAP. The CDR3 loop spans 16 amino acids. The junction had 10 bases not matched to a gene; V was cut back by 5 bases and J by 4 bases. This receptor was identified in a woman in her 50s with COVID-19, enrolled during active disease. J is TRBJ1-4 and V is TRBV12-5, with 7 bases lining up with TRBD1. The source material was peripheral blood. The CDR3 spells CASGTGQVQGNEKLFF. CDR3 nucleotides: TGTGCTAGTGGTACCGGACAGGTTCAGGGTAATGAAAAACTGTTTTTT.